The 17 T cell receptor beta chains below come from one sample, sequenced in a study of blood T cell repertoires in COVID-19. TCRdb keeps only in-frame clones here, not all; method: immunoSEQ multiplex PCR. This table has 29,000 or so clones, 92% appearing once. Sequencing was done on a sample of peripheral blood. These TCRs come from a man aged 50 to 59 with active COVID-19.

The CDR3 spells CASSLGLPGGQETQYF. The CDR3 DNA sequence: TGTGCCAGCAGCTTAGGTCTCCCAGGGGGGCAAGAGACCCAGTACTTC. The rearrangement joins TRBV7-6 to TRBJ2-5; possibly TRBD1 for D (7 bases). Germline-derived CDR1 and CDR2 are SGHVS and FNYEAQ. The length of the CDR3 is 16 residues. With 1 base removed from V and 2 bases from J, the gap between germline ends came to 14 bases.

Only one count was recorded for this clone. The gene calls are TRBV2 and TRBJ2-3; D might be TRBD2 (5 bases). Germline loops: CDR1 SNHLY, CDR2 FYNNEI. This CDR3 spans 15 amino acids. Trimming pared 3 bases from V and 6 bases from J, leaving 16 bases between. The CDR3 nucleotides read TGTGCCAGCAGTGATGTGGGAGTTGGGGTGGATACGCAGTATTTT. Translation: CASSDVGVGVDTQYF.

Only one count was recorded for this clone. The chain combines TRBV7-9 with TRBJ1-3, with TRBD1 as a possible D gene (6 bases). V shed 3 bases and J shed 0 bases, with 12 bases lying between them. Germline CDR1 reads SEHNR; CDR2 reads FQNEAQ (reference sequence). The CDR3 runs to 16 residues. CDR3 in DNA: TGTGCCAGCAGCTTGAATACAGGGAGCTCTGGAAACACCATATATTTT. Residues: CASSLNTGSSGNTIYF.

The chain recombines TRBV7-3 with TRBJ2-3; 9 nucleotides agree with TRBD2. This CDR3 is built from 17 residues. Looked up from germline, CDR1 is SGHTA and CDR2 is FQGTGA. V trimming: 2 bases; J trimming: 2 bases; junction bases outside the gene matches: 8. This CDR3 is CASSLGPQRGDTDTQYF. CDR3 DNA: TGTGCCAGCAGCTTAGGGCCCCAGCGGGGGGACACAGATACGCAGTATTTT.

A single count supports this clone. The CDR3 reads CASSSLLGREEFF. The DNA of the CDR3 is TGTGCCAGCAGTTCCCTCCTCGGCAGGGAGGAGTTCTTC. This chain uses TRBV12-3 or TRBV12-4 with TRBJ2-1; a weak D match, TRBD2 (6 bases). The CDR3 runs to 13 residues. The V end lost 4 bases, the J end lost 14 bases, and 18 bases lay between the germline ends.

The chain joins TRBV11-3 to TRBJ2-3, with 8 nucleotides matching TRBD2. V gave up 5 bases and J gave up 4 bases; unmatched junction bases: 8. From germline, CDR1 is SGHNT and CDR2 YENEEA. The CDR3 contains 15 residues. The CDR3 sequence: CASSPLSGGADTQYF. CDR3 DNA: TGTGCCAGCAGCCCCCTTTCGGGGGGGGCAGATACGCAGTATTTT.

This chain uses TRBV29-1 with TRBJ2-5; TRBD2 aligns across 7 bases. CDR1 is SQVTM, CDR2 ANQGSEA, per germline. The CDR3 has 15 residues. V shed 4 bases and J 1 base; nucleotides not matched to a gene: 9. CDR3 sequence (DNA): TGCAGCGTTGTAATTAGCGGGTCTGCCCAAGAGACCCAGTACTTC. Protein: CSVVISGSAQETQYF.

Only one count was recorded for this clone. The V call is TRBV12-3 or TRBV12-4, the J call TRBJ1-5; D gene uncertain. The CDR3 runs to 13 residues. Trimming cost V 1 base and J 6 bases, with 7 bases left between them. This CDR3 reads CASSLEAGQPQHF. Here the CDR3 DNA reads TGTGCCAGCAGTTTAGAAGCAGGTCAGCCCCAGCATTTT.

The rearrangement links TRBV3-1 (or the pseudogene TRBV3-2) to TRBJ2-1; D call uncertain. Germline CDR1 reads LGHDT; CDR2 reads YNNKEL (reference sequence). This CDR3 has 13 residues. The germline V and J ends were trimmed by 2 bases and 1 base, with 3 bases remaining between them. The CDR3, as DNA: TGTGCCAGCAGCCAACTTTCCTACAATGAGCAGTTCTTC. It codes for CASSQLSYNEQFF.

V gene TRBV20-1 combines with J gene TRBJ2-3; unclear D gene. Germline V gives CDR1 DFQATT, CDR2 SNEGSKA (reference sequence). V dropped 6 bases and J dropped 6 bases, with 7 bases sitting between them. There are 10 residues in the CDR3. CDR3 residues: CSALLDTQYF. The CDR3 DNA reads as TGCAGTGCACTATTGGATACGCAGTATTTT.

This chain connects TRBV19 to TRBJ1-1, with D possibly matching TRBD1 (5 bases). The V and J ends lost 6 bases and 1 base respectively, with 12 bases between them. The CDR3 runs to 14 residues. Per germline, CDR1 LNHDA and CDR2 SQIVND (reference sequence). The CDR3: CASSRLGQNTEAFF. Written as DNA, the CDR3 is TGTGCCAGTAGCCGACTAGGACAGAACACTGAAGCTTTCTTT.

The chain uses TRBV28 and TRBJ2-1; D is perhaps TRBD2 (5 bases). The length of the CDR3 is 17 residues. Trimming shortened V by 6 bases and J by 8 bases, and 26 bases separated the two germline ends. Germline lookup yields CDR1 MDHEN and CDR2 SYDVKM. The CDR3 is CASSPGYGELSRYEQFF. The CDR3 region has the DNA TGTGCCAGCAGCCCGGGGTATGGCGAGCTCTCCAGGTATGAGCAGTTCTTC.

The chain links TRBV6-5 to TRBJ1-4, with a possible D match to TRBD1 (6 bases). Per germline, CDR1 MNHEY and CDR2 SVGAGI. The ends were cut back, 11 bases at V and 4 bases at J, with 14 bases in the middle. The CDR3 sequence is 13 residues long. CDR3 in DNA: TGTGCCGGCTTAGACAGGATTAATGAAAAACTGTTTTTT. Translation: CAGLDRINEKLFF.

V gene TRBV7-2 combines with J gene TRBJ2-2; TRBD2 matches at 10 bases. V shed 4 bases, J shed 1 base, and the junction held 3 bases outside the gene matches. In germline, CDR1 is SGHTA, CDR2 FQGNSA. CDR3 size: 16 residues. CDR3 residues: CASSSVAGGNTGELFF. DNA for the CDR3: TGTGCCAGCAGCTCCGTAGCGGGGGGGAACACCGGGGAGCTGTTTTTT.

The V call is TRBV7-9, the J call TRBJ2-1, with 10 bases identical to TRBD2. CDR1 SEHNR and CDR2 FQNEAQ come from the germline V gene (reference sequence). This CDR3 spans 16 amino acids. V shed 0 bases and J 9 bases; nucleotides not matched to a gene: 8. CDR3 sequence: CASSLAGLARSSEQFF. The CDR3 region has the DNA TGTGCCAGCAGCTTAGCGGGACTAGCGAGGTCTTCTGAGCAGTTCTTC.

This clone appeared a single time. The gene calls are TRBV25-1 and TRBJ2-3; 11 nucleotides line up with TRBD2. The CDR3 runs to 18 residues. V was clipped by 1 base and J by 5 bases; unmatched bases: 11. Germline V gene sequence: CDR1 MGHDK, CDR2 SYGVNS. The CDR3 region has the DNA TGTGCCAGCAGTGAATTTGGGCTAGCGGGAGGTTCCGTAGATACGCAGTATTTT. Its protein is CASSEFGLAGGSVDTQYF.

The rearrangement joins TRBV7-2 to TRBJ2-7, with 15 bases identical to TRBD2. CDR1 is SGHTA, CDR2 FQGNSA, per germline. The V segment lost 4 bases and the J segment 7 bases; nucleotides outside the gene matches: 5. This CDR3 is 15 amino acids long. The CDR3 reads CASSYGLAGGREQYF. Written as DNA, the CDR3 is TGTGCCAGCAGCTACGGACTAGCGGGAGGGCGGGAGCAGTACTTC.